Listed below are T cell receptor beta chains from one sample, sequenced in a study of T-cell reconstitution after alpha-beta-depleted transplantation in children. In TCRdb, the PCR reads were re-called with MiXCR into one record per CDR3 protein. The sample has around 300,000 distinct CDR3 sequences, less than 9.5% seen once. This specimen was peripheral blood, taken 360 days after TCRalphabeta/CD19-depleted stem cell transplant. The receptors originated from a female patient aged 2-10 years who had a stem cell transplant for Fanconi anemia, so the T cells may come from the graft donor. Both conserved end residues are part of each CDR3. A D gene is named only where the DNA matches it firmly. Some rows have no size entry. The others give once, few or many, or a class for an expanded clone.

J: TRBJ1-1
D: NA
V: TRBV5-1
size: NA
DNA: TGCGCCAGCAGCTTGGTTGGGGGCGGGCGCACTGAAGCTTTCTTT
CDR3: CASSLVGGGRTEAFF

J: TRBJ2-1
D: TRBD1
V: TRBV6-2/TRBV6-3
size: few
DNA: TGTGCCAGCAGCCGACCGGGACAGCTGGACGGTGAGCAGTTCTTC
CDR3: CASSRPGQLDGEQFF

J: TRBJ2-1
D: NA
V: TRBV7-7
size: many
DNA: TGTGCCAGCAGCGAAAGGAGCGACAATGAGCAGTTCTTC
CDR3: CASSERSDNEQFF

J: TRBJ1-2
D: NA
V: TRBV9
size: many
DNA: TGTGCCAGCAGCCCGAGGACTAACTATGGCTACACCTTC
CDR3: CASSPRTNYGYTF

J: TRBJ2-1
D: NA
V: TRBV18
size: NA
DNA: TGTGCCAGCTCACCAGGTAGGAGGGGTTACAATGAGCAGTTCTTC
CDR3: CASSPGRRGYNEQFF

J: TRBJ1-4
D: NA
V: TRBV28
size: NA
DNA: TGTGCCAGCAGTGGGGAAGAGGGAAAACTGTTTTTT
CDR3: CASSGEEGKLFF

J: TRBJ2-1
D: TRBD2
V: TRBV12-3/TRBV12-4
size: many
DNA: TGTGCCAGCAGTCCCGGGGGGGAGCAGTTCTTC
CDR3: CASSPGGEQFF

J: TRBJ2-1
D: TRBD1
V: TRBV18
size: once
DNA: TGTGCCAGCTCACCACGGACAGGGATCGATGAGCAGTTCTTC
CDR3: CASSPRTGIDEQFF

J: TRBJ1-1
D: NA
V: TRBV6-5
size: NA
DNA: TGTGCCAGCAGTTACTTCGGGAGAGTGAACACTGAAGCTTTCTTT
CDR3: CASSYFGRVNTEAFF

J: TRBJ2-1
D: NA
V: TRBV11-2
size: NA
DNA: TGTGCCAGCAGCTTAGGTAAGAACCACAATGAGCAGTTCTTC
CDR3: CASSLGKNHNEQFF

J: TRBJ1-2
D: NA
V: TRBV7-2
size: many
DNA: TGTGCCAGCAGCTTAGTTGGGGGGAACAACTATGGCTACACCTTC
CDR3: CASSLVGGNNYGYTF

J: TRBJ1-2
D: NA
V: TRBV7-9
size: few
DNA: TGTGCCAGCAGCCCCGGGGGGAGCGGCGGCTACACCTTC
CDR3: CASSPGGSGGYTF

J: TRBJ2-5
D: TRBD2
V: TRBV28
size: many
DNA: TGTGCCAGCAGTGGGACTAGCGGGAGAGAATGGGAGACCCAGTACTTC
CDR3: CASSGTSGREWETQYF

J: TRBJ1-6
D: NA
V: TRBV12-3/TRBV12-4
size: many
DNA: TGTGCCAGCACGTCTACCCATAATTCACCCCTCCACTTT
CDR3: CASTSTHNSPLHF

J: TRBJ2-3
D: TRBD1
V: TRBV6-1
size: NA
DNA: TGTGCCAGCAGTCTAAACAGGGGAACGCCAGATACGCAGTATTTT
CDR3: CASSLNRGTPDTQYF

J: TRBJ2-7
D: TRBD2
V: TRBV11-3
size: NA
DNA: TGTGCCAGCAGCTTACTTTACGGGAGGGATTTCTCCTACGAGCAGTACTTC
CDR3: CASSLLYGRDFSYEQYF

J: TRBJ2-5
D: TRBD2
V: TRBV5-1
size: many
DNA: TGCGCCAGCAGCTCATCACTAGCGGGAAGAGAGACCCAGTACTTC
CDR3: CASSSSLAGRETQYF

J: TRBJ2-1
D: NA
V: TRBV27
size: NA
DNA: TGTGCCAGCAGTCTATTCGTCGTTGCATCGGGGTACAATGAGCAGTTCTTC
CDR3: CASSLFVVASGYNEQFF

J: TRBJ2-1
D: TRBD2
V: TRBV18
size: NA
DNA: TGTACCAGCTCACTAGCGGGGGGCTACAATGAGCAGTTCTTC
CDR3: CTSSLAGGYNEQFF

J: TRBJ1-2
D: NA
V: TRBV11-1
size: few
DNA: TGTGCCAGCAGTTACATTACGCCTATCTCATCCAGGGGACTTGATGGCTACACCTTC
CDR3: CASSYITPISSRGLDGYTF

J: TRBJ2-3
D: NA
V: TRBV10-2
size: many
DNA: TGCGCCAGCAGGTACTTGGCTAGCACAGATACGCAGTATTTT
CDR3: CASRYLASTDTQYF

J: TRBJ2-5
D: NA
V: TRBV5-1
size: many
DNA: TGCGCCAGCAGCTTAGGATGGGATCCGGTGACCCAGTACTTC
CDR3: CASSLGWDPVTQYF

J: TRBJ1-2
D: TRBD1
V: TRBV3-1
size: NA
DNA: TGTGCCAGCAGCCAAGATCACAGGGGGCACTATGGCTACACCTTC
CDR3: CASSQDHRGHYGYTF

J: TRBJ2-7
D: TRBD1
V: TRBV7-8
size: few
DNA: TGTGCCAGCAGCCCCGGACAGGGGTTGGGGTACGAGCAGTACTTC
CDR3: CASSPGQGLGYEQYF

J: TRBJ2-3
D: TRBD2
V: TRBV7-6
size: many
DNA: TGTGCCAGCAGCTTATTGGATCCCGAAGCGGGATGGGGTACAGATACGCAGTATTTT
CDR3: CASSLLDPEAGWGTDTQYF

J: TRBJ2-7
D: NA
V: TRBV7-9
size: many
DNA: TGTGCCAGCAGCTTAGCGGTAGGGACCTACGAGCAGTACTTC
CDR3: CASSLAVGTYEQYF

J: TRBJ1-2
D: NA
V: TRBV3-1
size: few
DNA: TGTGCCAGCAGCCTCGGGCAGCGGCACGGCTACACCTTC
CDR3: CASSLGQRHGYTF

J: TRBJ2-3
D: TRBD2
V: TRBV20-1
size: few
DNA: TGCAGTGCTAGCTCTAGCGGGCTCACAGATACGCAGTATTTT
CDR3: CSASSSGLTDTQYF

J: TRBJ2-1
D: NA
V: TRBV3-1
size: many
DNA: TGTGCCAGCAGCCAAGCCGACCGATACAATGAGCAGTTCTTC
CDR3: CASSQADRYNEQFF

J: TRBJ1-1
D: TRBD1
V: TRBV7-3
size: NA
DNA: TGTGCCAGCAGCTACAGGGGAAGGGGTACTGAAGCTTTCTTT
CDR3: CASSYRGRGTEAFF

J: TRBJ2-3
D: TRBD2
V: TRBV5-1
size: many
DNA: TGCGCCAGCAGCTTGGTGTCTAGCGGGAGCACAGATACGCAGTATTTT
CDR3: CASSLVSSGSTDTQYF

J: TRBJ2-3
D: TRBD1
V: TRBV29-1
size: many
DNA: TGCAGCGTTGGTTTCCAGGACAGGGGAAGGGATACGCAGTATTTT
CDR3: CSVGFQDRGRDTQYF

J: TRBJ1-1
D: NA
V: TRBV9
size: few
DNA: TGTGCCAGCAGCGTAGTTTTAAGAGGCGTTGGGACTGAAGCTTTCTTT
CDR3: CASSVVLRGVGTEAFF

J: TRBJ2-7
D: NA
V: TRBV30
size: NA
DNA: TGTGCCTGGAGTCAGGGGACACCAACCTACGAGCAGTACTTC
CDR3: CAWSQGTPTYEQYF

J: TRBJ2-5
D: NA
V: TRBV20-1
size: NA
DNA: TGCAGTGCAAACTCTCTAGGGGCTGAGGCCCAGTACTTC
CDR3: CSANSLGAEAQYF

J: TRBJ2-1
D: NA
V: TRBV29-1
size: many
DNA: TGCAGCGTCTATAGGGTGACTGACAATGAGCAGTTCTTC
CDR3: CSVYRVTDNEQFF